This T cell receptor (beta chain) was profiled in a study of blood T cell repertoires in COVID-19. Whole-study context: Samples representing acute and convalescent COVID-19 were sourced from the United States, Italy and Spain. T cells, B-cell-depleted T cells, or PBMCs supplied cDNA or gDNA.

This CDR3 region has 14 residues. The germline V gene encodes CDR1 SGHNT and CDR2 YYREEE (reference sequence). Unmatched junction bases numbered 5, after V lost 4 bases and J lost 5 bases. This clone appeared a single time. Per the original data handling: Counts of nucleated cells, estimated from reference gene primer amplification, were obtained. This table comes from immunoSEQ multiplex PCR, and its TCRdb copy is limited to in-frame clones, with some not included. The V and J calls and clone size are taken from that table; D and trimming were inferred from the DNA. The sample lists about 190,000 clones, roughly 78% occurring once.

J is TRBJ1-2 and V is TRBV5-4, with 10 positions matching TRBD1. The sample taken for sequencing was peripheral blood. The receptor was derived from a woman aged 80 or over with active or convalescent COVID-19. The CDR3, as DNA: TGTGCCAGCAGCCCCGGGACAGGGGTATATGGCTACACCTTC. This codes for CASSPGTGVYGYTF.